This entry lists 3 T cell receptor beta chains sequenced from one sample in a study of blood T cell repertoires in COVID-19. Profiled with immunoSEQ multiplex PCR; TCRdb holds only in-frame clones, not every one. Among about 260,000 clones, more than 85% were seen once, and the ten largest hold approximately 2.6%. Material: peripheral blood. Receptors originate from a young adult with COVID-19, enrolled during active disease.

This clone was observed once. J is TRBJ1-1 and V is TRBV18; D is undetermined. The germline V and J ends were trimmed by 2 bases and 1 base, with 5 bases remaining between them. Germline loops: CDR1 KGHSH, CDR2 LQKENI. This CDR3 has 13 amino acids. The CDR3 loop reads CASSPGTNTEAFF. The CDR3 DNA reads TGTGCCAGCTCACCAGGCACGAACACTGAAGCTTTCTTT.

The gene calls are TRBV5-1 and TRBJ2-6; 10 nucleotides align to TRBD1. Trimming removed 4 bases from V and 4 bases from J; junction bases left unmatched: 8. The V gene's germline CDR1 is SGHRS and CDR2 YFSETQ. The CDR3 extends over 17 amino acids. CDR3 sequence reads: CASSTGTGVPGANVLTF. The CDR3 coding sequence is TGCGCCAGCAGCACCGGGACAGGGGTGCCAGGGGCCAACGTCCTGACTTTC.

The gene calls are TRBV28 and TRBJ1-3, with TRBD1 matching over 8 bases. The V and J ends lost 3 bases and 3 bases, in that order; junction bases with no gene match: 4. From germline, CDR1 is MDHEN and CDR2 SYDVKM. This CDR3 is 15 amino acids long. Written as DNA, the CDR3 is TGTGCCAGCAGTTTTCGGACAGGGAGTGGAAACACCATATATTTT. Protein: CASSFRTGSGNTIYF.